This T cell receptor (beta chain) was identified in a study of shared clonotypes between healthy human individuals (dated by TCRdb to between 2020 and 2021). Regarding the complete study: The cohort included three men and a couple of women between 18 and 49 years of age. To increase sequencing depth and limit assay-specific biases, different laboratories used diverse techniques to prepare libraries and sequence TCR repertoires. The study deeply sequenced blood TCR repertoires of about five healthy adults to estimate repertoire size and the extent of clonotype sharing between individuals. Between about 0.94 and 10 billion PBMCs per donor were obtained by leukapheresis. Per donor, three plates each were used for CD4 naive and CD4 memory, two for CD8 naive, and one for CD8 memory. Beyond this particular receptor, the publication reports: Pairwise subsampling indicated that sequencing depth was expected to affect the degree of clonotype sharing among donors. Sampling was restricted to blood, and TCR repertoires in tissues likely differ from the TCR repertoires found in blood. Across several donors, around 5% of naive CD4, roughly 3.4% of naive CD8, 2.3% of memory CD4, and under 0.45% of memory CD8 clonotypes were shared. Even with the large sequencing depth, rarefaction of the sorted-subset datasets indicated that sequencing was incomplete. Compared with non-shared clonotypes, clonotypes shared by all four sorted-subset donors had higher generation probabilities. Naive subsets generally had larger estimated clonotype richness than memory subsets. Because the study included a small number of donors, the genetic and exposure-history diversity represented was limited.

Comments on this clone: Its binding antigen is unknown. There are no base qualities to consult, and no much larger clone falls within one base.

Using the deep immunoSEQ assay, TCR CDR3 regions were amplified from genomic DNA by multiplex PCR. Extracted genomic DNA from each cell subset was distributed evenly across all wells of several immunoSEQ 96-well plates, and each plate was treated as a replicate. For sorted subsets, about 220 ng of genomic DNA, equivalent to roughly 33,000 T cell genomes, went into each replicate PCR. Purified libraries were measured with a Qubit 3.0 fluorometer, size-checked on a Bioanalyzer 2100, and measured again with the KAPA Library Quantification kit. A separate single-read 150-cycle Illumina NextSeq 550 flow cell was used to sequence each immunoSEQ 96-well plate. Processing in the source paper ran as follows. Because the immunoSEQ output held only junctional sequences and lacked quality scores, the filtering could not match the filtering applied to full-length reads. Sequences were annotated with PyIR, a Python wrapper for IgBLAST v1.9, using IMGT germline references to assign V/J genes and CDR3. Reads were removed for weak V/J assignments (E-value above 1e-6), missing CDR3, stop codons, out-of-frame junctions, or ambiguous translated residues. A V3J clonotype was defined by an identical inferred V gene, J gene, and CDR3 amino acid sequence. Percentage overlap between repertoires was computed as shared unique clonotypes divided by the size of the smaller repertoire. Repertoire richness was assessed with RTK rarefaction, the Chao1 estimator, and Recon v2.1 estimates of unobserved clonotypes. Generation probabilities were computed with OLGA for all TCRbeta clonotypes obtained by the gDNA method from several donors. Sourced from immuneACCESS, this table was stored by TCRdb with only in-frame sequences that have V and J called. A share of the clones is absent; for the studies checked, an unresolved V gene accounts for under half, and the remainder has no known explanation. V and J calls and clone size are given by that table; D and trimming were obtained from the DNA. The sample profile shows about 980,000 clones; roughly 72% of them were found once. About 1.5% of the sample goes to the ten largest clones.

Based on the germline V gene, the CDR1 and CDR2 sequences are SGHDN and FVKESK. From the cysteine through the phenylalanine, the CDR3 covers 15 amino acids. Left in the record is the CDR3 DNA by itself, 45 bases read in frame from the first base. Relative to germline, V is 1 base shorter and J is 4 bases shorter, with 10 bases between their ends. The donors were healthy, HIV-negative adults with no recently reported acute infections or vaccinations. Only Caucasian adults living in Nashville, Tennessee, USA were represented among the donors. CD4+ T cells were enriched by magnetic negative selection, after which naive cells were positively selected on CD45RA and the negative fraction was taken as the memory subset. Blood was obtained by leukapheresis, after which PBMCs were separated by Ficoll-Histopaque density gradient centrifugation and cryopreserved in liquid nitrogen vapor phase. Purity and quantity of every magnetically sorted T cell population were checked by analytical flow cytometry. Genomic DNA was isolated from every sorted fraction and measured by UV absorbance on a Nanodrop 2000c.

Here the chain combines TRBV14 and TRBJ1-4; the D segment cannot be called with confidence. Sequencing was carried out using memory CD4+ T cells sorted from blood. The intended sense of this specimen's cell subset or site label: CD45RA-negative fraction. The receptor comes from a man aged 18-30 years in good health. The DNA sequence is TGTGCCAGCAGCCAAGTAGGTAGGAGTAATGAAAAACTGTTTTTT. It encodes CASSQVGRSNEKLFF.